The clone carrying this T cell receptor (beta chain) was recorded once. Its target is not known. Germline CDR1 MNHNS, CDR2 SASEGT. This CDR3 contains 14 residues. PCR primers comprised 60 Vbeta and 13 Jbeta primers. TCRdb's table, derived via immunoSEQ multiplex PCR, lists solely in-frame clones and lacks some. The sample records about 97,000 clones, about 70% being singletons. The data belong to a study of cytomegalovirus exposure and HLA in healthy donors. General study results and limits: CMV serostatus alone was available as immune exposure information.

The chain uses TRBV6-1 and TRBJ2-5; 8 positions agree with TRBD2. The better agreement between TRBJ2-7 and the DNA end casts doubt on the J call. Input material: PBMCs. This receptor was taken from a woman in her forties in good health and CMV-seronegative. CDR3 residues: CASNFPGLAYEQYF. The CDR3 bases are TGTGCCAGCAATTTTCCGGGACTAGCCTACGAGCAGTACTTC.